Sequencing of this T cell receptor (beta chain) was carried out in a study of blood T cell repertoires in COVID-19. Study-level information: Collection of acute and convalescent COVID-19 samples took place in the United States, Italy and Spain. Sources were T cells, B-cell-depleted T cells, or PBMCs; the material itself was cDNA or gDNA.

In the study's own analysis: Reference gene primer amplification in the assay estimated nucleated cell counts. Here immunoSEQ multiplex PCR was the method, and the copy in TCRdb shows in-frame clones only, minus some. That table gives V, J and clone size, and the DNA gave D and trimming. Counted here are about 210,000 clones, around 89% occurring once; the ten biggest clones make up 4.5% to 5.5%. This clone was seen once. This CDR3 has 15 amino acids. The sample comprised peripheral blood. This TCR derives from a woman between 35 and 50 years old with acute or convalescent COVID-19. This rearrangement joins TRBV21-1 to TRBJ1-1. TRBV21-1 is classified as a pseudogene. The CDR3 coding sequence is TGTGCCAGCAGCATCCGTAGGAGAAATACCACTGAAGCTTTCTTT. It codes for CASSIRRRNTTEAFF.